The rows below give T cell receptor beta chains drawn from one sample of a study of identical twins. From the 5' RACE reads, TCRdb called clonotypes with MiXCR, one entry per CDR3 protein. The repertoire consists of fewer than 650,000 distinct CDR3 sequences, with roughly 6.6% occurring once and the leading ten covering around 1.6%. This sample also appeared in a second study, on yellow fever vaccine responses in identical twins.

Sequenced sample: PBMCs. These receptor sequences come from a young woman in good health. CDR3s include the opening cysteine and the closing phenylalanine or tryptophan. The D gene is left open where the match is weak. Some rows have no size entry. The others give once, few or many, or a class for an expanded clone.

CDR3aa: CASSIRDSRWPQHF
CDR3nt: TGTGCCAGCAGCATCCGGGACAGCCGGTGGCCCCAGCATTTT
j_gene: TRBJ1-5
v_gene: TRBV2
abundance: many
d_gene: TRBD1

CDR3aa: CASSSRTSGGPYQETQYF
CDR3nt: TGCGCCAGCAGCTCTAGGACTAGCGGGGGCCCGTACCAAGAGACCCAGTACTTC
j_gene: TRBJ2-5
v_gene: TRBV5-1
abundance: many
d_gene: TRBD2

CDR3aa: CASGGGLLYNEQFF
CDR3nt: TGTGCTAGCGGAGGGGGGTTATTGTACAATGAGCAGTTCTTC
j_gene: TRBJ2-1
v_gene: TRBV12-5
abundance: few
d_gene: -

CDR3aa: CASSQLLAGDTQYF
CDR3nt: TGCGCCAGCAGCCAATTACTCGCCGGGGATACGCAGTATTTT
j_gene: TRBJ2-3
v_gene: TRBV4-1
abundance: many
d_gene: -

CDR3aa: CASSLEVTEDTEAFF
CDR3nt: TGCGCCAGCAGCTTGGAGGTCACAGAGGACACTGAAGCTTTCTTT
j_gene: TRBJ1-1
v_gene: TRBV5-1
abundance: -
d_gene: -

CDR3aa: CASSIVAGGRADTQYF
CDR3nt: TGTGCCAGCAGCATAGTAGCGGGGGGGCGCGCAGATACGCAGTATTTT
j_gene: TRBJ2-3
v_gene: TRBV12-3/TRBV12-4
abundance: few
d_gene: TRBD2

CDR3aa: CASSGWSAFNEQFF
CDR3nt: TGCGCCAGCAGTGGATGGTCAGCCTTCAATGAGCAGTTCTTC
j_gene: TRBJ2-1
v_gene: TRBV10-2
abundance: many
d_gene: -

CDR3aa: CAGQTDTQYF
CDR3nt: TGTGCCGGACAGACAGATACGCAGTATTTT
j_gene: TRBJ2-3
v_gene: TRBV7-9
abundance: few
d_gene: -

CDR3aa: CASRAGGNGYTF
CDR3nt: TGTGCCAGCAGGGCAGGGGGAAATGGCTACACCTTC
j_gene: TRBJ1-2
v_gene: TRBV12-3/TRBV12-4
abundance: many
d_gene: TRBD1

CDR3aa: CSVEKPEGQYF
CDR3nt: TGCAGCGTTGAAAAGCCCGAGGGGCAGTACTTC
j_gene: TRBJ2-7
v_gene: TRBV29-1
abundance: -
d_gene: -

CDR3aa: CASSYSAGSGGPGELFF
CDR3nt: TGTGCCAGCAGTTACTCGGCGGGTAGCGGGGGGCCCGGGGAGCTGTTTTTT
j_gene: TRBJ2-2
v_gene: TRBV6-5
abundance: -
d_gene: TRBD2

CDR3aa: CSVEIAGNPYNEQFF
CDR3nt: TGCAGCGTTGAGATAGCGGGGAATCCCTACAATGAGCAGTTCTTC
j_gene: TRBJ2-1
v_gene: TRBV29-1
abundance: many
d_gene: TRBD2

CDR3aa: CSVVGGPSGSSYEQYF
CDR3nt: TGCAGCGTCGTCGGGGGGCCGAGCGGGAGCTCCTACGAGCAGTACTTC
j_gene: TRBJ2-7
v_gene: TRBV29-1
abundance: -
d_gene: TRBD2

CDR3aa: CASSLFSSTYEQYF
CDR3nt: TGTGCCAGCAGTTTGTTTAGTTCCACCTACGAGCAGTACTTC
j_gene: TRBJ2-7
v_gene: TRBV12-3/TRBV12-4
abundance: many
d_gene: -

CDR3aa: CASTPSPDRRNEKLFF
CDR3nt: TGTGCCAGCACCCCCTCTCCGGACAGGAGAAATGAAAAACTGTTTTTT
j_gene: TRBJ1-4
v_gene: TRBV12-3/TRBV12-4
abundance: many
d_gene: TRBD1

CDR3aa: CASSPGHPKETQYF
CDR3nt: TGTGCCAGCAGTCCGGGACACCCCAAAGAGACCCAGTACTTC
j_gene: TRBJ2-5
v_gene: TRBV12-3/TRBV12-4
abundance: few
d_gene: -

CDR3aa: CASTPGGASGNEQFF
CDR3nt: TGTGCCAGCACCCCTGGGGGGGCTTCAGGCAATGAGCAGTTCTTC
j_gene: TRBJ2-1
v_gene: TRBV12-3/TRBV12-4
abundance: many
d_gene: -

CDR3aa: CASSLVNPNTEAFF
CDR3nt: TGTGCCAGCAGCTTAGTTAATCCGAACACTGAAGCTTTCTTT
j_gene: TRBJ1-1
v_gene: TRBV5-6
abundance: -
d_gene: -

CDR3aa: CASSYLGGQGSSGEQFF
CDR3nt: TGTGCCAGCAGTTATTTGGGGGGACAGGGGAGTTCGGGTGAGCAGTTCTTC
j_gene: TRBJ2-1
v_gene: TRBV6-5
abundance: -
d_gene: TRBD1

CDR3aa: CASSLMGLAGGQQETQYF
CDR3nt: TGTGCCAGCAGCTTAATGGGGCTAGCGGGGGGGCAGCAAGAGACCCAGTACTTC
j_gene: TRBJ2-5
v_gene: TRBV7-8
abundance: few
d_gene: TRBD2

CDR3aa: CSARRDRDYEQYF
CDR3nt: TGCAGTGCCCGCCGGGACAGGGATTACGAGCAGTACTTC
j_gene: TRBJ2-7
v_gene: TRBV20-1
abundance: many
d_gene: TRBD1

CDR3aa: CSARDFPGGRYTF
CDR3nt: TGCAGTGCTAGAGATTTCCCAGGGGGTCGCTACACCTTC
j_gene: TRBJ1-2
v_gene: TRBV20-1
abundance: many
d_gene: TRBD1

CDR3aa: CASSQATTGGGYTF
CDR3nt: TGCGCCAGCAGCCAAGCTACGACTGGTGGAGGCTACACCTTC
j_gene: TRBJ1-2
v_gene: TRBV4-1
abundance: many
d_gene: -

CDR3aa: CASSGDFNYGYTF
CDR3nt: TGCGCCAGCAGTGGGGACTTTAACTATGGCTACACCTTC
j_gene: TRBJ1-2
v_gene: TRBV10-2
abundance: few
d_gene: -

CDR3aa: CASSRAAPNNEQFF
CDR3nt: TGTGCCAGCAGCCGGGCCGCCCCCAACAATGAGCAGTTCTTC
j_gene: TRBJ2-1
v_gene: TRBV6-4
abundance: few
d_gene: -

CDR3aa: CAARDSGNYGYTF
CDR3nt: TGTGCCGCGCGGGACAGCGGTAACTATGGCTACACCTTC
j_gene: TRBJ1-2
v_gene: TRBV6-1
abundance: -
d_gene: TRBD1

CDR3aa: CASSFYGGATEAFF
CDR3nt: TGTGCCAGCAGCTTCTATGGGGGCGCCACTGAAGCTTTCTTT
j_gene: TRBJ1-1
v_gene: TRBV5-4
abundance: -
d_gene: -

CDR3aa: CASSYRYVRGFMNTEAFF
CDR3nt: TGTGCCAGCAGTTACCGTTACGTTAGGGGGTTCATGAACACTGAAGCTTTCTTT
j_gene: TRBJ1-1
v_gene: TRBV6-5
abundance: -
d_gene: -

CDR3aa: CASSLRDWNTEAFF
CDR3nt: TGTGCCAGCAGCTTAAGGGACTGGAACACTGAAGCTTTCTTT
j_gene: TRBJ1-1
v_gene: TRBV7-9
abundance: many
d_gene: -